This entry lists 26 T cell receptor beta chains sequenced from one sample in a study of vaccination and CD4 T cells after COVID-19. The Oncomine TCR Beta short-read assay was applied to DNA of cultured CD4+ T cells. Using its own MiXCR run on the PCR reads, TCRdb lists one record per CDR3 protein. The sample includes approximately 20,000 distinct CDR3 sequences, around 70% of them seen just once. The treatment denotes: approximately 9-day PBMC culture with coronavirus spike peptide pools or control peptides (ViraFEST assay). No antigen has been identified for these receptors. Sample: CD4+ T cells from blood, cultured in vitro. The source is a human donor who had recovered from COVID-19.

The chain recombines TRBV20-1 with TRBJ1-2, with TRBD1 matching over 8 bases. This CDR3 is built from 16 residues. The V and J ends lost 3 bases and 4 bases, in that order; junction bases with no gene match: 13. CDR1 DFQATT and CDR2 SNEGSKA come from the germline V gene (reference sequence). Here the CDR3 DNA reads TGCAGTGCTAGCGGGACAGGTGGGAAAGGACTCTATGGCTACACCTTC. It is translated as CSASGTGGKGLYGYTF.

The chain employs TRBV15 and TRBJ1-3; a possible D gene is TRBD1 (5 bases). There are 16 residues in the CDR3. CDR1 LNHNV and CDR2 YYDKDF come from the germline V gene (reference sequence). Trimming took off 0 bases at V and 3 bases at J, with 12 bases between the two ends. The CDR3 region is CATSRDRPGFGNTIYF. The CDR3 coding sequence is TGTGCCACCAGCAGAGATAGACCAGGGTTTGGAAACACCATATATTTT.

The chain is built from TRBV7-8 and TRBJ1-2; TRBD1 matches 9 bases. The CDR3 has 13 amino acids. The germline V gene has CDR1 SGHVS and CDR2 FQNEAQ. Trimming at V came to 5 bases and at J to 8 bases, leaving 6 bases not matched to a gene. CDR3 bases: TGTGCCAGCAGCACGGGACAGGGCTGGGGCTACACCTTC. Translating it yields CASSTGQGWGYTF.

A few counts support this clonotype. This chain uses TRBV6-5 with TRBJ2-7; 7 nucleotides agree with TRBD2. CDR3 size: 14 residues. Trimming at V came to 2 bases and at J to 0 bases, leaving 1 base not matched to a gene. CDR1 is MNHEY, CDR2 SVGAGI, per germline. Here the CDR3 DNA reads TGTGCCAGCAGTTACGGGACTACCTCCTACGAGCAGTACTTC. Its translation: CASSYGTTSYEQYF.

J is TRBJ1-5 and V is TRBV29-1; weak D call: TRBD1 (6 bases). This CDR3 contains 14 residues. V lost 6 bases and J 3 bases, leaving 15 bases between the germline ends. The germline CDR1 and CDR2 sequences are SQVTM and ANQGSEA. CDR3 coding DNA: TGCAGCGTGGAGGACAGAAATTCCAATCAGCCCCAGCATTTT. Translation gives CSVEDRNSNQPQHF. The whole variable domain, remainder taken from reference TRBV29-1 and TRBJ1-5, is SAVISQKPSRDICQRGTSLTIQCQVDSQVTMMFWYRQQPGQSLTLIATANQGSEATYESGFVIDKFPISRPNLTFSTLTVSNMSPEDSSIYLCSVEDRNSNQPQHFGDGTRLSIL.

V usage is TRBV20-1 and J usage is TRBJ1-2; 7 positions agree with TRBD1. Germline CDR1 reads DFQATT; CDR2 reads SNEGSKA (reference sequence). V trimming: 5 bases; J trimming: 4 bases; junction bases outside the gene matches: 7. The CDR3 runs 13 residues. CDR3 sequence (DNA): TGCAGTGCTTCCCGGGACAGATCCTATGGCTACACCTTC. The encoded protein is CSASRDRSYGYTF.

The chain uses TRBV20-1 and TRBJ2-5; 9 bases map to TRBD1. V dropped 7 bases and J dropped 5; count of bases not matched to a gene: 11. CDR3 size: 14 residues. The germline V gene encodes CDR1 DFQATT and CDR2 SNEGSKA (reference sequence). The CDR3 nucleotides are TGCAGTGGTGATGGGGACAGGGTAGGGGAGACCCAGTACTTC. Translation: CSGDGDRVGETQYF.

This sequence joins TRBV19 and TRBJ2-2; 9 nucleotides agree with TRBD2. Losses at the gene ends were 5 bases for V and 2 bases for J; bases not matched to a gene: 9. Germline values: CDR1 LNHDA, CDR2 SQIVND (reference sequence). The CDR3 contains 17 residues. For the CDR3, the DNA is TGTGCCAGTAGTCCTCATCGCGGGAGGGGAAACACCGGGGAGCTGTTTTTT. This sequence encodes CASSPHRGRGNTGELFF. The full variable domain, completed using reference TRBV19 and TRBJ2-2, is DGGITQSPKYLFRKEGQNVTLSCEQNLNHDAMYWYRQDPGQGLRLIYYSQIVNDFQKGDIAEGYSVSREKKESFPLTVTSAQKNPTAFYLCASSPHRGRGNTGELFFGEGSRLTVL.

The V gene is TRBV5-4, the J gene TRBJ1-4; the D gene is possibly TRBD1 (5 bases). The germline V gene has CDR1 SGHNT and CDR2 YYREEE (reference sequence). V dropped 5 bases and J dropped 4 bases, with 18 bases sitting between them. The CDR3 consists of 16 residues. This CDR3 reads CASRPGSPQGNEKLFF. The CDR3 DNA reads TGTGCCAGCAGACCAGGGTCCCCCCAGGGTAATGAAAAACTGTTTTTT.

The V call is TRBV19, the J call TRBJ2-1; possible D gene TRBD1, 6 bases. The V end was cut by 0 bases, the J end by 7 bases, with 10 bases between. The CDR3 totals 14 residues. CDR1 LNHDA and CDR2 SQIVND come from the germline V gene (reference sequence). DNA of the CDR3: TGTGCCAGTAGTATAGACAGGGGCGGTAATGAGCAGTTCTTC. Translated: CASSIDRGGNEQFF.

V usage is TRBV12-3 or TRBV12-4 and J usage is TRBJ1-5, with no clear D. Trimming cost V 2 bases and J 6 bases, with 5 bases left between them. This CDR3 is built from 12 residues. Here the CDR3 DNA reads TGTGCCAGCAGTTTACCTATTCAGCCCCAGCATTTT. The encoded protein is CASSLPIQPQHF.

V usage is TRBV30 and J usage is TRBJ1-5, with a possible D match to TRBD1 (5 bases). This CDR3 is 16 amino acids long. Germline values: CDR1 GTSNPN, CDR2 SVGIG (reference sequence). V lost 4 bases to trimming and J lost 3 bases, with 19 bases between them. CDR3 DNA: TGTGCCTGGACCCCCTCGGCAGGGAGGGTCAATCAGCCCCAGCATTTT. Translated: CAWTPSAGRVNQPQHF.

V and J are TRBV7-9 and TRBJ2-5; the D gene is possibly TRBD2 (5 bases). Germline CDR1 reads SEHNR; CDR2 reads FQNEAQ (reference sequence). V lost 5 bases, J lost 5 bases, and 6 bases lay in between. The CDR3 extends over 11 amino acids. The CDR3 coding sequence is TGTGCCAGCAGCCGAGGGGAGACCCAGTACTTC. Translated, it gives CASSRGETQYF.

The chain couples TRBV7-9 to TRBJ2-7, with 7 bases matching TRBD1. V shed 5 bases, J shed 0 bases, and the junction held 13 bases outside the gene matches. CDR1 SEHNR and CDR2 FQNEAQ come from the germline V gene (reference sequence). The CDR3 length is 17 residues. The chain's CDR3 is CASSIRQGTISSYEQYF. As DNA, the CDR3 is TGTGCCAGCAGCATTCGACAGGGTACTATCAGCTCCTACGAGCAGTACTTC.

The J gene is TRBJ2-4, the V gene TRBV11-2; possibly TRBD1 for D (5 bases). Germline values: CDR1 SGHAT, CDR2 FQNNGV. The CDR3 covers 15 residues. Trimming removed 5 bases at V and 3 bases at J, with 14 bases between. The CDR3 DNA sequence: TGTGCCAGCAGCCCACAGGCGCGTGGCAAAAACATTCAGTACTTC. Translating gives CASSPQARGKNIQYF.

This sequence joins TRBV20-1 and TRBJ2-7, with 8 positions matching TRBD1. With 5 bases clipped from V and 1 base from J, the junction kept 10 bases outside the gene matches. The length of the CDR3 is 15 residues. The germline V gene has CDR1 DFQATT and CDR2 SNEGSKA (reference sequence). The CDR3 bases are TGCAGTGCTCGCCCGGTTACAGGGGGGTCCTACGAGCAGTACTTC. It translates to CSARPVTGGSYEQYF.

This clonotype was counted between two and nine times. The gene calls are TRBV6-5 and TRBJ2-3; D uncertain. The germline V gene encodes CDR1 MNHEY and CDR2 SVGAGI. The germline V and J ends were trimmed by 3 bases and 7 bases, with 11 bases remaining between them. The CDR3 length is 13 residues. CDR3 sequence (DNA): TGTGCCAGCAGTTATCCCGGGCGAAATACGCAGTATTTT. It yields the protein CASSYPGRNTQYF.

The genes are TRBV15 and TRBJ1-2; no clear D. The CDR3 consists of 12 residues. Trimming removed 5 bases from V and 4 bases from J, with 8 bases in between. Germline V gene data show CDR1 as LNHNV and CDR2 as YYDKDF (reference sequence). CDR3 residues: CATSDTSYGYTF. The CDR3 DNA reads TGTGCCACCAGCGATACGAGCTATGGCTACACCTTC.

This chain links TRBV20-1 with TRBJ2-7; TRBD1 matches at 9 bases. Germline values: CDR1 DFQATT, CDR2 SNEGSKA (reference sequence). The CDR3 runs 15 residues. This chain's CDR3 is CAQSPSGTGYYEQYF. CDR3 bases: TGCGCGCAGTCCCCCTCCGGGACAGGGTACTACGAGCAGTACTTC.

Here the CDR3 reads CASTALTRLHSGANVLTF. CDR3 DNA sequence: TGTGCCAGTACGGCTCTTACTCGGCTACACTCTGGGGCCAACGTCCTGACTTTC. The J gene is TRBJ2-6, the V gene TRBV19; D not resolved. The germline CDR1 and CDR2 sequences are LNHDA and SQIVND (reference sequence). The CDR3 totals 18 residues. Deletions cut 7 bases from V and 0 bases from J, with 19 bases between.

This clonotype has more than one count but fewer than ten. The J gene is TRBJ1-5, the V gene TRBV6-1; 10 bases line up with TRBD1. The CDR3 totals 15 residues. V trimming: 6 bases; J trimming: 3 bases; junction bases outside the gene matches: 5. Germline V gene sequence: CDR1 MNHNS, CDR2 SASEGT. The CDR3 DNA sequence: TGTGCCAGCAGCCGGGGACAGGGGATCAATCAGCCCCAGCATTTT. Translation: CASSRGQGINQPQHF.

The rearrangement uses TRBV24-1 and TRBJ2-1; D remains ambiguous. V gave up 6 bases and J gave up 5 bases, with 7 bases separating them. Germline loops: CDR1 KGHDR, CDR2 SFDVKD. The CDR3 spans 12 residues. DNA of the CDR3: TGTGCCACCAGTCCCCCCGACAATGAGCAGTTCTTC. This sequence encodes CATSPPDNEQFF.

The chain couples TRBV19 to TRBJ2-3, with 8 nucleotides matching TRBD1. Germline V gives CDR1 LNHDA, CDR2 SQIVND (reference sequence). The CDR3 is 17 residues long. J lost 0 bases, V lost 9 bases, and 14 bases had no gene match. The CDR3 bases are TGTGCCAGCCAACTCTTTGGGCAGGGGGCGAGCACAGATACGCAGTATTTT. Translation: CASQLFGQGASTDTQYF.

V is TRBV19 and J is TRBJ1-5; no clear D gene. Germline CDR1 is LNHDA and CDR2 is SQIVND (reference sequence). The CDR3 runs to 15 residues. Deletions cut 2 bases from V and 0 bases from J, with 8 bases between. CDR3 protein: CASSIKGSSNQPQHF. Here the CDR3 DNA reads TGTGCCAGTAGTATAAAGGGCAGTAGCAATCAGCCCCAGCATTTT. The entire variable domain, with the rest obtained from reference TRBV19 and TRBJ1-5, is as follows: DGGITQSPKYLFRKEGQNVTLSCEQNLNHDAMYWYRQDPGQGLRLIYYSQIVNDFQKGDIAEGYSVSREKKESFPLTVTSAQKNPTAFYLCASSIKGSSNQPQHFGDGTRLSIL.

The chain is built from TRBV20-1 and TRBJ1-2; TRBD1 might be the D (5 bases). Germline CDR1 is DFQATT and CDR2 is SNEGSKA (reference sequence). V lost 8 bases and J lost 8, with 18 bases in between. This CDR3 region has 12 residues. CDR3 DNA: TGCAGTCCACAAGGGGTCCGGGGAGGCTACACCTTC. As protein: CSPQGVRGGYTF.

There are a few counts of this clonotype. The J gene is TRBJ1-6, the V gene TRBV30, with 7 bases identical to TRBD1. After removal of 3 bases from V and 0 bases from J, the junction contained 11 bases not matched to a gene. Looked up from germline, CDR1 is GTSNPN and CDR2 is SVGIG (reference sequence). The CDR3 loop spans 18 amino acids. CDR3 in DNA: TGTGCCTGGAGCGGTGACAGGGATCCTAGCTCCTATAATTCACCCCTCCACTTT. Translating it yields CAWSGDRDPSSYNSPLHF. Combining the CDR3 with reference TRBV30 and TRBJ1-6 gives the whole variable domain SQTIHQWPATLVQPVGSPLSLECTVEGTSNPNLYWYRQAAGRGLQLLFYSVGIGQISSEVPQNLSASRPQDRQFILSSKKLLLSDSGFYLCAWSGDRDPSSYNSPLHFGNGTRLTVT.